This record covers a single T cell receptor beta chain. Antigen specificity is unknown. These data belong to a study of OX40 agonist ivuxolimab in advanced cancers. Study at large: In three patients, partial responses were observed, one with hepatocellular carcinoma and two with cutaneous melanoma. Findings of the study overall: At 0.1 to 3.0 mg/kg, CD4+ and CD8+ blood T cells expanded clonally by week 6.

Germline CDR1 LGHNA, CDR2 YSLEER. The CDR3 runs 17 residues. The method was immunoSEQ multiplex PCR; TCRdb's version includes in-frame clones alone and lacks a portion of them. The table lists tens of thousands of clones, about three quarters of them singletons. The origin of this receptor is an adult with an advanced solid tumor such as melanoma, head and neck, liver or kidney cancer. The sequencing here drew on CD4+ or CD8+ T cells sorted from blood, taken in a trial of the OX40 agonist ivuxolimab. The rearrangement links TRBV4-3 to TRBJ2-5; D may correspond to TRBD1 or TRBD2 (5 bases each). The DNA end is a closer match to TRBJ2-7, so the J assignment may be wrong. The CDR3 region has the DNA TGCGCCAGCAGCCAAGGGGATTCGTGGGGGACCTCCTACGAGCAGTACTTC. Translation gives CASSQGDSWGTSYEQYF.